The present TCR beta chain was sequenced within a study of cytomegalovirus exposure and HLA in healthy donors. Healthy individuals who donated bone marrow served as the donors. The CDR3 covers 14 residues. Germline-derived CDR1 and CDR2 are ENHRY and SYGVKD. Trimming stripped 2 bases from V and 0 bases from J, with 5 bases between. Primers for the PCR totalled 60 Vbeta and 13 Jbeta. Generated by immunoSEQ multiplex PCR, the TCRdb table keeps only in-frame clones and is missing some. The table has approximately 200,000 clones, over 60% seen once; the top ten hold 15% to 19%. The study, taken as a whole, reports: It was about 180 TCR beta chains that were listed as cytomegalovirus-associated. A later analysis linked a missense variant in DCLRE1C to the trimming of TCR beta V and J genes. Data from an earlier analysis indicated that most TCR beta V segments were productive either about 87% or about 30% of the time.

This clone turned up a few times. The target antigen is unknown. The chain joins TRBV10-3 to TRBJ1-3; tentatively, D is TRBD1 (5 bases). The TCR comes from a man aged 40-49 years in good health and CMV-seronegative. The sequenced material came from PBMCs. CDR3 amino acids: CAISEGASGNTIYF. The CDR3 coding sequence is TGTGCCATCAGTGAGGGGGCCTCTGGAAACACCATATATTTT.